This TCR beta chain is drawn from a study of blood T cells in healthy people across ages. Findings and caveats of the study: Among long-lived donors, naive CD4+ cells were more numerous and diversity higher than in aged donors.

The V end was cut by 0 bases, the J end by 3 bases, with 13 bases between. The CDR3 extends over 15 amino acids. Germline V CDR1 and CDR2: SGHRS, YFSETQ. With a J-beta primer mix and a sample-barcoded 5' primer, a second PCR ran roughly 6 to 12 cycles. One entry per CDR3 protein, called by TCRdb with MiXCR from the 5' RACE reads. The sample holds over 450,000 distinct CDR3 sequences, under 30% seen once. As for this clonotype: Its antigen is not identified.

The same sample was also used in a study of T cells of mothers and their children.

The chain carries TRBV5-1 and TRBJ2-7; D remains ambiguous. Sequenced: blood. The receptor's source is a boy between 10 and 17 years old in good health. The CDR3 DNA sequence: TGCGCCAGCAGCTTGGAGACCAACATCTTCTACGAGCAGTACTTC. It is translated as CASSLETNIFYEQYF. Filled out from reference TRBV5-1 and TRBJ2-7, the complete variable domain reads KAGVTQTPRYLIKTRGQQVTLSCSPISGHRSVSWYQQTPGQGLQFLFEYFSETQRNKGNFPGRFSGRQFSNSRSEMNVSTLELGDSALYLCASSLETNIFYEQYFGPGTRLTVT.